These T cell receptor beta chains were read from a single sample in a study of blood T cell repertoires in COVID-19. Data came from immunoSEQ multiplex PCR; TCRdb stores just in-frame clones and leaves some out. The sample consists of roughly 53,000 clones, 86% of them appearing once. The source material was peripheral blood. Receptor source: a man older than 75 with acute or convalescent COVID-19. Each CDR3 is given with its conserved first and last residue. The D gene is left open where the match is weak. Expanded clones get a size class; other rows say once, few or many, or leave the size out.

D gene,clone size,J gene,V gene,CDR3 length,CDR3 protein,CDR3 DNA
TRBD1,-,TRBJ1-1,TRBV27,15,CASSPTGGVNTEAFF,TGTGCCAGCAGTCCCACAGGGGGCGTTAACACTGAAGCTTTCTTT
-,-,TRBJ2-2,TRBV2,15,CASSELGGSAGELFF,TGTGCCAGCAGTGAATTGGGGGGATCGGCCGGGGAGCTGTTTTTT
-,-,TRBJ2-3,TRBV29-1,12,CSVQGFTDTQYF,TGCAGCGTACAGGGATTCACAGATACGCAGTATTTT
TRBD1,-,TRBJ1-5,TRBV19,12,CAGGDRDQPQHF,TGTGCCGGGGGGGACAGGGATCAGCCCCAGCATTTT
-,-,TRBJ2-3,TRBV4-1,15,CASSQEQGSTDTQYF,TGCGCCAGCAGCCAAGAACAGGGCTCGACAGATACGCAGTATTTT
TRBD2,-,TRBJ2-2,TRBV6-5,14,CAIGRGVNTGELFF,TGTGCGATTGGCCGGGGGGTAAACACCGGGGAGCTGTTTTTT
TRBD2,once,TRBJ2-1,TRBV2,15,CASSSGLVDYNEQFF,TGTGCCAGCAGTTCAGGACTAGTTGACTACAATGAGCAGTTCTTC
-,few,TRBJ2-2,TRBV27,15,CASSPGTTNTGELFF,TGTGCCAGCAGCCCCGGGACAACGAACACCGGGGAGCTGTTTTTT
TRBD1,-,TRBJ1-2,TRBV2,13,CASRDRGNYGYTF,TGTGCCAGCAGGGACAGGGGTAACTATGGCTACACCTTC
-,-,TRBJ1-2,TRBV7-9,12,CASSLDRYGYTF,TGTGCCAGCAGCCTGGACAGATATGGCTACACCTTC
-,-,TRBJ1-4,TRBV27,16,CASSLPDRSANEKLFF,TGTGCCAGCAGTTTACCAGACAGGTCTGCTAATGAAAAACTGTTTTTT
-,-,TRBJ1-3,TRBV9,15,CASSVGRVYGNTIYF,TGTGCCAGCAGCGTAGGCAGGGTTTATGGAAACACCATATATTTT
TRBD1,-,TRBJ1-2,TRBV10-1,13,CASSERTGDGYTF,TGCGCCAGCTCGGAGAGGACAGGCGATGGCTACACCTTC
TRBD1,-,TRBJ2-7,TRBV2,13,CASSYRNRGGVPF,TGTGCCAGCAGTTACCGGAACAGGGGTGGGGTTCCGTTC
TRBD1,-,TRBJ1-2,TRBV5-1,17,CASSPSDGTGPNYGYTF,TGCGCCAGCAGCCCCTCAGACGGGACAGGACCTAACTATGGCTACACCTTC
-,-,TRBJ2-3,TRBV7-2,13,CASSLGQVDTQYF,TGTGCCAGCAGCTTAGGGCAGGTAGATACGCAGTATTTT
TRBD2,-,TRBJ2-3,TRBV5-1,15,CASSPAGISTDTQYF,TGCGCCAGCAGCCCAGCGGGGATTAGCACAGATACGCAGTATTTT
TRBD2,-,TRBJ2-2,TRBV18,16,CASSPTGSGSPRPLFF,TGTGCCAGCTCACCAACCGGGAGCGGGAGTCCCCGTCCGCTGTTTTTT
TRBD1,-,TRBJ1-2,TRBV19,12,CASSDRDREVTF,TGTGCCAGTAGTGACCGGGACAGGGAGGTCACCTTC
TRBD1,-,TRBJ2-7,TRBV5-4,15,CASSAPGQSPYEQYF,TGTGCCAGCAGCGCCCCGGGACAGTCCCCCTACGAGCAGTACTTC
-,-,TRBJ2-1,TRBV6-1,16,CASSEGGVRFNNEQFF,TGTGCCAGCAGTGAAGGCGGAGTCCGATTTAACAATGAGCAGTTCTTC
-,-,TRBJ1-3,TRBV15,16,CATSRGGAFSGNTIYF,TGTGCCACCAGCAGAGGAGGTGCGTTCTCTGGAAACACCATATATTTT
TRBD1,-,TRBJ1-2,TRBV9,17,CASSFSRDRGARDGYTF,TGTGCCAGCAGCTTTTCTAGGGACAGGGGGGCTCGAGATGGCTACACCTTC
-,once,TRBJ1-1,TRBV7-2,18,CASSEGGVTTLGNTEAFF,TGTGCCAGCAGCGAAGGAGGTGTTACAACTCTGGGGAACACTGAAGCTTTCTTT
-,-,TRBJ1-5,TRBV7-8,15,CASSERDIQNQPQHF,TGTGCCAGCAGCGAACGGGACATTCAGAATCAGCCCCAGCATTTT